This TCR beta chain was sequenced in a study of blood T cells in healthy people across ages. Study observations and caveats: Diversity of TCR beta per million T cells declined in a roughly linear way with age. Comparison with aged donors showed that long-lived donors had more naive CD4+ cells and higher diversity.

As to this clonotype: Its antigen is currently unknown.

A second PCR of about 7 to 12 cycles used a sample-barcoded 5' primer and a J-beta primer mix. TCRdb reanalysed the 5' RACE reads using MiXCR and keeps one entry per CDR3 protein. The profile covers 800,000 or so distinct CDR3 sequences, with around 50% appearing a single time and 15% to 20% taken by the ten largest. Germline lookup yields CDR1 MNHEY and CDR2 SMNVEV (reference sequence). The CDR3 length is 16 residues. Trimming cost V 2 bases and J 6 bases; bases outside gene matches: 2. The TCR originated in an elderly man in good health. J is TRBJ2-2 and V is TRBV27, with 14 positions matching TRBD2. The specimen was blood. The CDR3 region is CASSLRLAGGAGELFF. CDR3 nucleotide sequence: TGTGCCAGCAGTTTAAGACTAGCGGGAGGGGCCGGGGAGCTGTTTTTT.